The 25 T cell receptor beta chains below come from one sample, sequenced in a study of beta chain features in type 1 diabetes. Whole-study results and caveats: Researchers report that Type 1 diabetes patients had moderately but significantly shorter TCRB CDR3s across all four CD4+ subsets.

Expressed TCRB transcripts were sequenced because the entire RNA isolate underwent reverse transcription. Data came from immunoSEQ multiplex PCR; TCRdb stores just in-frame clones and leaves some out. The sample holds a few hundred thousand clones, around an eighth seen once. Antigens for these TCRs are unknown. The sample comprised naive CD4+ T cells from blood. These TCRs come from a man younger than 45 with type 1 diabetes.

The chain uses TRBV19 and TRBJ2-7; 7 bases agree with TRBD1. Per germline, CDR1 LNHDA and CDR2 SQIVND (reference sequence). The CDR3 extends over 13 amino acids. Unmatched junction bases numbered 16, after V lost 10 bases and J lost 10 bases. CDR3 amino acids: CATLHGDSRKQYF. CDR3 nucleotide sequence: TGTGCCACCTTACACGGGGACAGCCGTAAACAGTACTTC. Filled out from reference TRBV19 and TRBJ2-7, the complete variable domain reads DGGITQSPKYLFRKEGQNVTLSCEQNLNHDAMYWYRQDPGQGLRLIYYSQIVNDFQKGDIAEGYSVSREKKESFPLTVTSAQKNPTAFYLCATLHGDSRKQYFGPGTRLTVT.

The chain is built from TRBV9 and TRBJ2-3; 11 positions agree with TRBD2. The CDR3 totals 15 residues. In germline, CDR1 is SGDLS, CDR2 YYNGEE. V shed 3 bases, J shed 1 base, and the junction held 1 base outside the gene matches. Here the CDR3 DNA reads TGTGCCAGCAGCGGGACTAGCGGGCGCACAGATACGCAGTATTTT. It is translated as CASSGTSGRTDTQYF. Together with reference TRBV9 and TRBJ2-3, the CDR3 gives the full variable domain: DSGVTQTPKHLITATGQRVTLRCSPRSGDLSVYWYQQSLDQGLQFLIQYYNGEERAKGNILERFSAQQFPDLHSELNLSSLELGDSALYFCASSGTSGRTDTQYFGPGTRLTVL.

The sample holds a few counts of this clone. The chain recombines TRBV15 with TRBJ2-4; 8 positions agree with TRBD2. Germline CDR1 and CDR2: LNHNV and YYDKDF (reference sequence). CDR3 length: 15 residues. V lost 0 bases to trimming and J lost 5 bases; unmatched junction nucleotides: 3. The CDR3 here is CATSRDRREENIQYF. CDR3 in DNA: TGTGCCACCAGCAGAGATCGGCGGGAGGAAAACATTCAGTACTTC.

This clone has just a few counts. The chain links TRBV5-1 to TRBJ2-1; 9 bases align to TRBD2. The V gene's germline CDR1 is SGHRS and CDR2 YFSETQ. Germline trimming cut 5 bases from V and 7 bases from J; bases unmatched to any gene: 7. CDR3 length equals 14 residues. The CDR3 DNA is TGCGCCAGCAGTTGGGCTAGCGGGGATAATGAGCAGTTCTTC. Its translation: CASSWASGDNEQFF.

This clone was counted a few times. V and J are TRBV30 and TRBJ1-1; tentative D call: TRBD1 (5 bases). V lost 4 bases and J 1 base, leaving 13 bases between the germline ends. From germline, CDR1 is GTSNPN and CDR2 SVGIG (reference sequence). The CDR3 consists of 14 residues. CDR3 amino acids: CAWKVAGWNTEAFF. In DNA, the CDR3 is TGTGCCTGGAAAGTGGCAGGGTGGAACACTGAAGCTTTCTTT. Variable domain in full (rest from reference TRBV30 and TRBJ1-1): SQTIHQWPATLVQPVGSPLSLECTVEGTSNPNLYWYRQAAGRGLQLLFYSVGIGQISSEVPQNLSASRPQDRQFILSSKKLLLSDSGFYLCAWKVAGWNTEAFFGQGTRLTVV.

This clone was counted a few times. The chain joins TRBV5-1 to TRBJ1-1; D unclear. The CDR3 is 14 residues long. Deletions cut 0 bases from V and 1 base from J, with 7 bases between. CDR1 SGHRS and CDR2 YFSETQ come from the germline V gene. The CDR3 is CASSLGTTNTEAFF. CDR3 nucleotides: TGCGCCAGCAGCTTGGGGACTACGAACACTGAAGCTTTCTTT.

This chain uses TRBV14 with TRBJ2-1, with TRBD2 matching over 9 bases. This CDR3 spans 15 amino acids. With 3 bases clipped from V and 7 bases from J, the junction kept 7 bases outside the gene matches. Germline loops: CDR1 SGHDN, CDR2 FVKESK. CDR3 sequence reads: CASSQLAGRGNEQFF. CDR3 sequence (DNA): TGTGCCAGCAGCCAGCTAGCGGGAAGGGGTAATGAGCAGTTCTTC.

The V gene is TRBV20-1, the J gene TRBJ2-1, with a tentative D call TRBD1 (6 bases). V was cut by 6 bases and J by 8 bases, with 8 bases left in between. The CDR3 runs 10 residues. CDR1 DFQATT and CDR2 SNEGSKA come from the germline V gene (reference sequence). The CDR3 spells CSARQDEQFF. The CDR3 DNA sequence: TGCAGTGCAAGACAGGATGAGCAGTTCTTC.

This clone was counted only a few times. The chain carries TRBV11-2 and TRBJ2-1; 7 nucleotides match TRBD2. Germline V gene data show CDR1 as SGHAT and CDR2 as FQNNGV. The CDR3 has 17 amino acids. V trimming: 5 bases; J trimming: 8 bases; junction bases outside the gene matches: 18. CDR3 amino acids: CASSPRFKAGVRDEQFF. CDR3 DNA sequence: TGTGCCAGCAGCCCCCGCTTCAAGGCGGGAGTCCGAGATGAGCAGTTCTTC.

This clone was recorded a few times. This rearrangement joins TRBV27 to TRBJ2-1, with 7 bases aligning to TRBD2. The trim removed 8 bases at V and 6 bases at J, leaving 7 bases unmatched. From germline, CDR1 is MNHEY and CDR2 SMNVEV (reference sequence). This CDR3 contains 13 residues. CDR3 bases: TGTGCCAGCCATAGGGCTAGCGGCAATGAGCAGTTCTTC. Amino acid sequence: CASHRASGNEQFF.

This clone was observed a handful of times. The V and J genes are TRBV11-2 and TRBJ1-5, with D unresolved. Between the trimmed V and J ends, which lost 5 bases and 0 bases, there was a span of 5 bases. This CDR3 spans 13 amino acids. Germline V gives CDR1 SGHAT, CDR2 FQNNGV. CDR3 sequence: CASSVYSNQPQHF. CDR3 nucleotide sequence: TGTGCCAGCAGCGTGTATAGCAATCAGCCCCAGCATTTT.

This clone was observed a handful of times. The chain links TRBV28 to TRBJ1-5; D may be TRBD1 (5 bases). V was clipped by 4 bases and J by 2 bases, with 12 bases between them. Germline CDR1 and CDR2: MDHEN and SYDVKM. CDR3 length: 15 residues. CDR3 DNA sequence: TGTGCCAGCAGTTCCCCGGGGGGTGGCAATCAGCCCCAGCATTTT. Its translation: CASSSPGGGNQPQHF.

CDR3 coding DNA: TGTGCCAGCAGCGTAGGGACTAGCGGGAGTGTCTCCTACAATGAGCAGTTCTTC. This codes for CASSVGTSGSVSYNEQFF. The rearrangement joins TRBV9 to TRBJ2-1, with 13 bases identical to TRBD2. Germline V gene data show CDR1 as SGDLS and CDR2 as YYNGEE. J lost 0 bases, V lost 0 bases, and 3 bases had no gene match. The CDR3 is 18 amino acids.

V gene TRBV7-2 combines with J gene TRBJ2-7; D is perhaps TRBD1 (6 bases). Germline CDR1 reads SGHTA; CDR2 reads FQGNSA. Trimming shortened V by 4 bases and J by 7 bases, and 14 bases separated the two germline ends. CDR3 length equals 13 residues. Here the CDR3 DNA reads TGTGCCAGCAGCTCGAACAGGGTACAGGAGCAGTACTTC. Residues: CASSSNRVQEQYF.

This chain connects TRBV10-3 to TRBJ2-1; a possible D gene is TRBD2 (5 bases). The CDR3 spans 13 residues. The V gene's germline CDR1 is ENHRY and CDR2 SYGVKD. The V gene lost 8 bases and the J gene lost 2 bases, with 10 bases spanning the gap. The CDR3 region has the DNA TGTGCCATCGGAGGTAGTACCTACAATGAGCAGTTCTTC. Its translation: CAIGGSTYNEQFF.

This rearrangement joins TRBV6-4 to TRBJ2-7, with TRBD2 matching 9 bases. There are 14 residues in the CDR3. Germline CDR1 MRHNA, CDR2 SNTAGT. Trimming took 5 bases from V and 2 from J; bases not matched to a gene: 4. CDR3 residues: CASSPTSGAYEQYF. As DNA, the CDR3 is TGTGCCAGCAGTCCGACTAGCGGAGCCTACGAGCAGTACTTC.

The V call is TRBV11-2, the J call TRBJ1-5; D gene uncertain. This CDR3 contains 14 residues. V dropped 3 bases and J dropped 3 bases, with 9 bases sitting between them. The germline V gene has CDR1 SGHAT and CDR2 FQNNGV. The CDR3 DNA reads TGTGCCAGCAGCTTCTACGGGGACAATCAGCCCCAGCATTTT. This encodes CASSFYGDNQPQHF.

The chain employs TRBV28 and TRBJ2-1; a possible D gene is TRBD2 (5 bases). The CDR3 has 12 residues. The germline V gene encodes CDR1 MDHEN and CDR2 SYDVKM. V lost 4 bases and J lost 11, with 12 bases in between. The CDR3 is CASSWTEGQQFF. The CDR3 DNA sequence: TGTGCCAGCAGTTGGACTGAGGGCCAGCAGTTCTTC.

The CDR3 sequence: CASKRTGDPNEQFF. DNA for the CDR3: TGCGCCAGCAAGCGGACAGGGGACCCTAATGAGCAGTTCTTC. The chain is built from TRBV5-1 and TRBJ2-1, with TRBD1 matching 9 bases. Trimming cost V 6 bases and J 7 bases; bases outside gene matches: 8. The CDR3 sequence is 14 residues long. Per germline, CDR1 SGHRS and CDR2 YFSETQ.

This clone was detected only a few times. The V and J genes are TRBV28 and TRBJ2-1; 8 bases map to TRBD1. The V and J ends lost 5 bases and 3 bases, in that order; junction bases with no gene match: 9. Germline V gives CDR1 MDHEN, CDR2 SYDVKM. This CDR3 comprises 16 residues. The CDR3 bases are TGTGCCAGCAGTCCCACCCAGGGGGCCTACTACAATGAGCAGTTCTTC. This gives the protein CASSPTQGAYYNEQFF.

In this sample, this clone turned up a few times. The rearrangement links TRBV25-1 to TRBJ2-7; D gene uncertain. Trimming removed 4 bases from V and 3 bases from J, with 10 bases in between. The CDR3 has 13 residues. From germline, CDR1 is MGHDK and CDR2 SYGVNS. The chain's CDR3 is CASSGPYGYEQYF. DNA for the CDR3: TGTGCCAGCAGTGGCCCATACGGCTACGAGCAGTACTTC.

The chain employs TRBV27 and TRBJ2-7, with 7 nucleotides matching TRBD1. The trim removed 5 bases at V and 2 bases at J, leaving 6 bases unmatched. The CDR3 is 14 residues long. Germline V gene lookup returns CDR1 MNHEY and CDR2 SMNVEV (reference sequence). The CDR3 nucleotides are TGTGCCAGCAGTCGAGAAGGGGGCGCCTACGAGCAGTACTTC. This encodes CASSREGGAYEQYF.

The gene calls are TRBV7-9 and TRBJ1-1; no definite D call. From germline, CDR1 is SEHNR and CDR2 FQNEAQ (reference sequence). This CDR3 is 13 amino acids long. Trimming left V 1 base short and J 5 bases short, with 8 bases between. The CDR3 region is CASSLELLTEAFF. The DNA of the CDR3 is TGTGCCAGCAGCTTAGAACTTTTGACTGAAGCTTTCTTT.

This clone was seen only a few times. An end of the junction does not agree with germline; a read error may underlie this. The chain combines TRBV7-3 with TRBJ2-2; D unclear. The germline gives CDR1 SGHTA, CDR2 FQGTGA. The CDR3 has 14 amino acids. The DNA of the CDR3 is TGTGCCAGCAGCCTAACCCCGTTCACCGGGGAGCTGTTTTTT. Translating it yields CASSLTPFTGELFF.

V is TRBV18 and J is TRBJ2-2, with D possibly matching TRBD1 (6 bases). Between the trimmed V and J ends, which lost 1 base and 1 base, there was a span of 10 bases. Germline lookup yields CDR1 KGHSH and CDR2 LQKENI. The CDR3 totals 16 residues. The CDR3 reads CASSPRTVENTGELFF. The CDR3 DNA is TGTGCCAGCTCACCACGGACAGTGGAGAACACCGGGGAGCTGTTTTTT.